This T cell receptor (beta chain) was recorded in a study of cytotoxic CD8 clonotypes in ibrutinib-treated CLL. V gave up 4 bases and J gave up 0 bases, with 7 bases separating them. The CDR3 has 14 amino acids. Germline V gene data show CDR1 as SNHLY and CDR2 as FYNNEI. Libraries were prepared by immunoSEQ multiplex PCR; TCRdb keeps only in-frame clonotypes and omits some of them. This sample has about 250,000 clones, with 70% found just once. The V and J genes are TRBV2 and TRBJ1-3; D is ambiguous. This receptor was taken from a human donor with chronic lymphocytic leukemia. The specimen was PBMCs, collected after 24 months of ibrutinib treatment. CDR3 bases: TGTGCCAGCAGTGCGTGGAGCTCTGGAAACACCATATATTTT. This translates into CASSAWSSGNTIYF.